The 12 T cell receptor beta chains below were found in one sample sequenced in a study of cytomegalovirus exposure and HLA in healthy donors (dated by TCRdb to about 2017). Library construction relied on the immunoSEQ multiplex PCR assay. For the multiplex PCR, a mixture combining 60 forward primers for TCR Vbeta segments and 13 reverse primers for TCR Jbeta segments was used. TCRdb holds this immuneACCESS table with in-frame rearrangements only. Some clones are missing; in checked studies, unresolved V genes explain under half, and the rest has no known cause. In this sample's table one finds some 110,000 clones. Of the sample, roughly 3.6% is held by the ten largest clones. Sequenced: PBMCs. The receptors stem from a young man in good health and CMV-seronegative.

This rearrangement joins TRBV7-3 to TRBJ2-3, with 7 bases aligning to TRBD2. V gave up 0 bases and J gave up 6 bases; unmatched junction bases: 6. This CDR3 comprises 15 residues. Germline assignment: CDR1 SGHTA and CDR2 FQGTGA. The DNA for the CDR3 is TGTGCCAGCAGCTTAACTAGCGGGCCACGGGATACGCAGTATTTT. It is translated as CASSLTSGPRDTQYF.

The rearrangement joins TRBV4-3 to TRBJ2-6; D not certain. There are 18 residues in the CDR3. The V gene's germline CDR1 is LGHNA and CDR2 YSLEER. The V end was cut by 0 bases, the J end by 0 bases, with 12 bases between. For the CDR3, the DNA is TGCGCCAGCAGCCAAGAGGGCGTCTCTTACTCTGGGGCCAACGTCCTGACTTTC. This sequence encodes CASSQEGVSYSGANVLTF.

V usage is TRBV5-6 and J usage is TRBJ1-6; the D gene is possibly TRBD1 (5 bases). Germline V gene data show CDR1 as SGHDT and CDR2 as YYEEEE. This CDR3 contains 16 residues. Deletions cut 5 bases from V and 2 bases from J, with 14 bases between. The CDR3 DNA reads as TGTGCCAGCAGTTCGGACCTAGGGGCCTATAATTCACCCCTCCACTTT. It encodes CASSSDLGAYNSPLHF.

V gene TRBV5-1 combines with J gene TRBJ2-3; weak D call: TRBD2 (6 bases). This CDR3 comprises 18 residues. The germline V and J ends were trimmed by 4 bases and 0 bases, with 21 bases remaining between them. From germline, CDR1 is SGHRS and CDR2 YFSETQ. CDR3 sequence (DNA): TGCGCCAGCAGCGCCCAAGGGACTGCCTTAACTAGCACAGATACGCAGTATTTT. The encoded protein is CASSAQGTALTSTDTQYF.

V gene TRBV7-9 combines with J gene TRBJ1-4, with 9 bases aligning to TRBD1. This CDR3 region has 16 residues. After removal of 3 bases from V and 8 bases from J, the junction contained 10 bases not matched to a gene. Germline values: CDR1 SEHNR, CDR2 FQNEAQ (reference sequence). The CDR3: CASSLGQGDLGEKLFF. As DNA, the CDR3 is TGTGCCAGCAGCTTGGGACAGGGCGACCTCGGGGAAAAACTGTTTTTT.

The chain joins TRBV5-1 to TRBJ1-1; possibly TRBD1 for D (6 bases). The CDR3 totals 15 residues. Germline CDR1 and CDR2: SGHRS and YFSETQ. V lost 0 bases, J lost 1 base, and 10 bases lay in between. CDR3 loop: CASSLEDRRNTEAFF. The DNA of the CDR3 is TGCGCCAGCAGCTTGGAAGACAGGAGGAACACTGAAGCTTTCTTT.

The chain employs TRBV10-3 and TRBJ2-7, with a possible D match to TRBD1 (6 bases). Germline V gene lookup returns CDR1 ENHRY and CDR2 SYGVKD. The CDR3 runs 16 residues. V was cut by 2 bases and J by 3 bases, with 17 bases left in between. The DNA of the CDR3 is TGTGCCATCAGTGAGGTAGAGGGGGTGGGCCTCTACGAGCAGTACTTC. It specifies CAISEVEGVGLYEQYF.

V is TRBV9 and J is TRBJ2-5, with 11 bases matching TRBD1. Germline assignment: CDR1 SGDLS and CDR2 YYNGEE. The trim removed 4 bases at V and 2 bases at J, leaving 10 bases unmatched. The CDR3 has 17 residues. In DNA, the CDR3 is TGTGCCAGCAGCCCATGGACAGGGGGCCTAATACAAGAGACCCAGTACTTC. Its translation is CASSPWTGGLIQETQYF. The complete variable domain, with remaining parts taken from reference TRBV9 and TRBJ2-5, reads DSGVTQTPKHLITATGQRVTLRCSPRSGDLSVYWYQQSLDQGLQFLIQYYNGEERAKGNILERFSAQQFPDLHSELNLSSLELGDSALYFCASSPWTGGLIQETQYFGPGTRLLVL.

The V gene is TRBV15, the J gene TRBJ1-2; weak D call: TRBD1 (6 bases). V was trimmed by 0 bases and J by 4 bases, leaving 12 bases between them. There are 15 residues in the CDR3. CDR1 and CDR2 (germline): LNHNV, YYDKDF (reference sequence). The CDR3 is CATSRDLGGIYGYTF. The CDR3 bases are TGTGCCACCAGCAGAGATTTAGGGGGTATCTATGGCTACACCTTC.

This chain uses TRBV6-5 with TRBJ1-5, with a possible D match to TRBD1 (5 bases). The CDR3 sequence is 14 residues long. Germline lookup yields CDR1 MNHEY and CDR2 SVGAGI. The V and J ends lost 6 bases and 2 bases respectively, with 11 bases between them. The CDR3 here is CASRQGLGNQPQHF. The CDR3 DNA sequence: TGTGCCAGCAGGCAGGGACTGGGCAATCAGCCCCAGCATTTT.

This chain joins TRBV18 and TRBJ1-4, with 9 bases identical to TRBD1. After removal of 3 bases from V and 4 bases from J, the junction contained 3 bases not matched to a gene. Germline V CDR1 and CDR2: KGHSH, LQKENI. This CDR3 has 15 residues. The CDR3 DNA reads TGTGCCAGCTCACCCGGGACAGGGAATAATGAAAAACTGTTTTTT. Translating gives CASSPGTGNNEKLFF.

V is TRBV13 and J is TRBJ2-7, with TRBD2 as a possible D gene (6 bases). This CDR3 is 15 amino acids long. V was cut by 6 bases and J by 2 bases, with 17 bases left in between. Germline V gene lookup returns CDR1 PRHDT and CDR2 FYEKMQ (reference sequence). CDR3 sequence (DNA): TGTGCCAGCAGTGCGAACCCGGGGGAGACCTACGAGCAGTACTTC. Amino acids: CASSANPGETYEQYF.